One and the same sample provided the 29 T cell receptor beta chains below, sequenced in a study of shared clonotypes between healthy human individuals. Clones were read by immunoSEQ multiplex PCR, and TCRdb kept only the in-frame ones, dropping some. The sample lists approximately 340,000 clones, about 70% occurring once. Sequencing input: memory CD4+ T cells sorted from blood. The subset was: CD45RA-negative fraction. These receptor sequences come from a man aged 30-40 years in good health.

This rearrangement joins TRBV2 to TRBJ2-7; a weak D match, TRBD1 (6 bases). The CDR3 spans 13 residues. V was clipped by 0 bases and J by 5 bases, with 8 bases between them. CDR1 is SNHLY and CDR2 is FYNNEI in the germline V gene. CDR3 DNA: TGTGCCAGCAGTGAAGCAAGACAGGACGAGCAGTACTTC. Translated: CASSEARQDEQYF.

V gene TRBV7-6 combines with J gene TRBJ2-7; D remains ambiguous. Between the trimmed V and J ends, which lost 3 bases and 3 bases, there was a span of 9 bases. The CDR3 spans 13 residues. The germline CDR1 and CDR2 sequences are SGHVS and FNYEAQ. The CDR3 DNA reads TGTGCCAGCAGCTTGGAACCCAACTACGAGCAGTACTTC. It codes for CASSLEPNYEQYF. The full variable domain, in which reference TRBV7-6 and TRBJ2-7 provide the parts outside the CDR3, is GAGVSQSPRYKVTKRGQDVALRCDPISGHVSLYWYRQALGQGPEFLTYFNYEAQQDKSGLPNDRFSAERPEGSISTLTIQRTEQRDSAMYRCASSLEPNYEQYFGPGTRLTVT.

The chain employs TRBV29-1 and TRBJ2-1, with 9 bases fitting TRBD2. This CDR3 region has 17 residues. Germline CDR1 reads SQVTM; CDR2 reads ANQGSEA. V shed 8 bases and J 0 bases; nucleotides not matched to a gene: 14. The DNA for the CDR3 is TGCAGCCCTGGGACTAGCTTCCCCGTGAGCTCCTACAATGAGCAGTTCTTC. Its protein product is CSPGTSFPVSSYNEQFF.

The V gene is TRBV6-5, the J gene TRBJ2-1, with 8 bases lining up with TRBD2. The CDR3 spans 15 residues. J gave up 3 bases and V 8 bases, and 9 bases lay outside the gene matches. Germline V gives CDR1 MNHEY, CDR2 SVGAGI. The CDR3 region is CASADSGGDYNEQFF. CDR3 nucleotide sequence: TGTGCCAGCGCTGACTCGGGGGGGGACTACAATGAGCAGTTCTTC.

A note on this clone: The identical CDR3 is also encoded by other nucleotide sequences in the sample. The chain employs TRBV5-8 and TRBJ2-7, with TRBD1 identical over 7 bases. There are 13 residues in the CDR3. Trimming took 4 bases from V and 3 from J; bases not matched to a gene: 4. Germline lookup yields CDR1 SGHTS and CDR2 YDEGEE. The CDR3 region is CASSRDRYYEQYF. The CDR3 DNA sequence: TGTGCCAGCAGCCGGGACAGATACTACGAGCAGTACTTC.

This chain connects TRBV14 to TRBJ1-1, with 7 nucleotides matching TRBD1. Germline CDR1 and CDR2: SGHDN and FVKESK. This CDR3 region has 18 residues. With V trimmed by 1 base and J by 1 base, 12 bases remained unmatched. The chain's CDR3 is CASSQGQTTGSWNTEAFF. The CDR3 DNA reads TGTGCCAGCAGCCAAGGACAGACGACAGGGTCTTGGAACACTGAAGCTTTCTTT.

A note on this clone: The sample holds other DNA sequences that translate to the same CDR3. The rearrangement joins TRBV11-2 to TRBJ2-5; no clear D. V was shortened by 0 bases and J by 7 bases, with 9 bases between the two germline ends. Germline V gene sequence: CDR1 SGHAT, CDR2 FQNNGV. CDR3 length equals 13 residues. The DNA of the CDR3 is TGTGCCAGCAGCTTAGACGGCGGTGGGACCCAGTACTTC. This codes for CASSLDGGGTQYF.

The chain recombines TRBV7-2 with TRBJ2-7, with D possibly called TRBD1 or TRBD2 (5 bases each). Per the germline V gene, CDR1 is SGHTA and CDR2 is FQGNSA. This CDR3 comprises 13 residues. V lost 5 bases and J 2 bases, leaving 10 bases between the germline ends. For the CDR3, the DNA is TGTGCCAGCAGCCTCAGGGACCCCTACGAGCAGTACTTC. Translation gives CASSLRDPYEQYF.

The chain is built from TRBV5-1 and TRBJ2-5; tentatively, D is TRBD1 or TRBD2 (5 bases each). The germline gives CDR1 SGHRS, CDR2 YFSETQ. The CDR3 contains 14 residues. Trimming cost V 4 bases and J 5 bases, with 15 bases left between them. Written as DNA, the CDR3 is TGCGCCAGCAGCCCCGGGACCGTAGGGGAGACCCAGTACTTC. Its translation is CASSPGTVGETQYF.

The rearrangement links TRBV28 to TRBJ1-5, with D tentatively TRBD1 (5 bases). V was clipped by 6 bases and J by 7 bases, with 16 bases between them. The CDR3 runs 14 residues. Germline loops: CDR1 MDHEN, CDR2 SYDVKM. Here the CDR3 reads CASSPPWGSQPQHF. CDR3 coding DNA: TGTGCCAGCAGCCCCCCTTGGGGGTCCCAGCCCCAGCATTTT.

V usage is TRBV7-9 and J usage is TRBJ2-3; 13 nucleotides agree with TRBD2. V lost 5 bases and J lost 10; bases outside the gene matches: 21. The CDR3 length is 19 residues. The germline gives CDR1 SEHNR, CDR2 FQNEAQ (reference sequence). The CDR3 sequence is CASSQTFPGLAGSYVPQYF. Here the CDR3 DNA reads TGTGCCAGCAGCCAAACTTTTCCGGGACTAGCGGGATCCTACGTTCCGCAGTATTTT.

This clone showed up just a few times. The chain is built from TRBV11-2 and TRBJ2-7, with 13 bases fitting TRBD2. CDR3 size: 15 residues. The V gene end was trimmed by 2 bases and the J gene end by 4 bases; junction bases not matched to a gene: 2. Germline-derived CDR1 and CDR2 are SGHAT and FQNNGV. CDR3 in amino acids: CASSLSLAGGYEQYF. In DNA form, the CDR3 reads TGTGCCAGCAGCTTATCACTAGCGGGAGGGTACGAGCAGTACTTC. Using reference TRBV11-2 and TRBJ2-7 for the parts outside the CDR3, the full variable domain is EAGVAQSPRYKIIEKRQSVAFWCNPISGHATLYWYQQILGQGPKLLIQFQNNGVVDDSQLPKDRFSAERLKGVDSTLKIQPAKLEDSAVYLCASSLSLAGGYEQYFGPGTRLTVT.

The table lists this clone with a few counts. V gene TRBV7-2 combines with J gene TRBJ2-6, with D possibly matching TRBD2 (5 bases). Trimming pared 7 bases from V and 2 bases from J, leaving 9 bases between. Germline V gene lookup returns CDR1 SGHTA and CDR2 FQGNSA. The CDR3 has 14 residues. CDR3 coding DNA: TGTGCCAGCATCCCCGGGACTGGGGCCAACGTCCTGACTTTC. Amino acids: CASIPGTGANVLTF.

This clone was counted a few times. V and J are TRBV2 and TRBJ1-4; D gene uncertain. The germline V gene has CDR1 SNHLY and CDR2 FYNNEI. V was clipped by 8 bases and J by 8 bases, with 12 bases between them. The CDR3 has 12 residues. The CDR3 DNA reads as TGTGCCAGCGGGTGGAGCTTAGAAAAACTGTTTTTT. This translates into CASGWSLEKLFF.

The V gene is TRBV30, the J gene TRBJ1-3; D is unclear. CDR1 and CDR2 from the germline V gene are GTSNPN and SVGIG (reference sequence). The CDR3 has 14 residues. V was clipped by 0 bases and J by 4 bases, with 10 bases between them. The CDR3 bases are TGTGCCTGGAGTGTACTGGCAGGAGGAAACACCATATATTTT. It codes for CAWSVLAGGNTIYF.

This clone was found once. The rearrangement uses TRBV28 and TRBJ1-5; D remains unclear. The length of the CDR3 is 15 residues. Trimming stripped 6 bases from V and 3 bases from J, with 15 bases between. The germline V gene has CDR1 MDHEN and CDR2 SYDVKM. The CDR3 loop is CASRLGGPDNQPQHF. In DNA form, the CDR3 reads TGTGCCAGCAGGTTAGGAGGGCCAGACAATCAGCCCCAGCATTTT.

The rearrangement joins TRBV11-2 to TRBJ2-1; D is uncertain. CDR1 is SGHAT and CDR2 is FQNNGV in the germline V gene. The V end was cut by 2 bases, the J end by 6 bases, with 8 bases between. The CDR3 covers 13 residues. The CDR3 DNA reads TGTGCCAGCAGCTTAAACCAAGCCAATGAGCAGTTCTTC. This codes for CASSLNQANEQFF.

The gene calls are TRBV5-1 and TRBJ1-1, with D maybe TRBD1 (6 bases). Trimming shortened V by 4 bases and J by 5 bases, and 15 bases separated the two germline ends. The CDR3 is 14 residues long. CDR1 and CDR2 from the germline V gene are SGHRS and YFSETQ. The chain's CDR3 is CASSPGGAATEAFF. The CDR3 nucleotides are TGCGCCAGCAGCCCCGGGGGGGCCGCGACTGAAGCTTTCTTT.

The V gene is TRBV7-2, the J gene TRBJ2-7; D assignment may be TRBD1 or TRBD2 (5 bases each). The CDR3 contains 15 residues. The V and J ends lost 0 bases and 4 bases respectively, with 13 bases between them. Germline V gene data show CDR1 as SGHTA and CDR2 as FQGNSA. CDR3 bases: TGTGCCAGCAGCTTAGCTCCTCATGGGGGATACGAGCAGTACTTC. Translating it yields CASSLAPHGGYEQYF.

The rearrangement uses TRBV7-9 and TRBJ2-7; D assignment may be TRBD1 or TRBD2 (6 bases each). Germline V gene sequence: CDR1 SEHNR, CDR2 FQNEAQ (reference sequence). V lost 2 bases and J 2 bases, leaving 16 bases between the germline ends. The CDR3 runs 16 residues. Here the CDR3 reads CASSLRGGDMPYEQYF. In DNA form, the CDR3 reads TGTGCCAGCAGCTTAAGGGGCGGGGACATGCCCTACGAGCAGTACTTC.

Points on this clone: At the DNA level, this CDR3 is encoded by other sequences in the same sample as well. The chain couples TRBV9 to TRBJ1-1; D not resolved. V lost 0 bases and J lost 1, with 4 bases in between. The CDR3 contains 13 residues. The V gene's germline CDR1 is SGDLS and CDR2 YYNGEE. In DNA, the CDR3 is TGTGCCAGCAGCGTAGCAGGGAACACTGAAGCTTTCTTT. Amino acid sequence: CASSVAGNTEAFF. Full variable domain (rest looked up from reference TRBV9 and TRBJ1-1): DSGVTQTPKHLITATGQRVTLRCSPRSGDLSVYWYQQSLDQGLQFLIQYYNGEERAKGNILERFSAQQFPDLHSELNLSSLELGDSALYFCASSVAGNTEAFFGQGTRLTVV.

The J gene is TRBJ2-1, the V gene TRBV5-1; D tentatively reads TRBD1 or TRBD2 (5 bases each). The germline V and J ends were trimmed by 5 bases and 5 bases, with 20 bases remaining between them. Germline loops: CDR1 SGHRS, CDR2 YFSETQ. The CDR3 totals 16 residues. The CDR3, as DNA: TGCGCCAGCAGGGTCACGGGTGTGGGACCAAACAATGAGCAGTTCTTC. As protein: CASRVTGVGPNNEQFF.

V gene TRBV14 combines with J gene TRBJ2-1; weak D call: TRBD2 (7 bases). The germline V gene has CDR1 SGHDN and CDR2 FVKESK. The CDR3 length is 16 residues. The V end lost 1 base, the J end lost 7 bases, and 17 bases lay between the germline ends. In DNA form, the CDR3 reads TGTGCCAGCAGCCAAGTTCTGGGGGGGCGTGTAAATGAGCAGTTCTTC. This gives the protein CASSQVLGGRVNEQFF.

The V call is TRBV19, the J call TRBJ2-1; possibly TRBD2 for D (7 bases). This CDR3 is 13 amino acids long. Trimming removed 8 bases at V and 5 bases at J, with 13 bases between. The germline CDR1 and CDR2 sequences are LNHDA and SQIVND (reference sequence). CDR3 residues: CASARGQNNEQFF. Written as DNA, the CDR3 is TGTGCCAGTGCGCGGGGGCAAAACAATGAGCAGTTCTTC.

The gene calls are TRBV6-1 and TRBJ1-2; 8 bases line up with TRBD1. V shed 6 bases and J 3 bases; nucleotides not matched to a gene: 3. The CDR3 spans 13 residues. Germline V gene data show CDR1 as MNHNS and CDR2 as SASEGT. DNA for the CDR3: TGTGCCAGCAGCGCGGACAGGGACTATGGCTACACCTTC. Amino acid sequence: CASSADRDYGYTF.

The chain links TRBV14 to TRBJ2-5, with unresolved D. V shed 3 bases and J shed 5 bases, with 4 bases lying between them. This CDR3 is built from 11 residues. Germline values: CDR1 SGHDN, CDR2 FVKESK. The CDR3 bases are TGTGCCAGCAGCCATCGGGAGACCCAGTACTTC. Protein product: CASSHRETQYF.

A note on this clone: Other nucleotide sequences in the sample specify the same CDR3. The genes are TRBV20-1 and TRBJ1-2; weak D call: TRBD1 (5 bases). The length of the CDR3 is 11 residues. Trimming cost V 3 bases and J 7 bases, with 9 bases left between them. Germline lookup yields CDR1 DFQATT and CDR2 SNEGSKA (reference sequence). CDR3 protein: CSAREGSGYTF. The DNA of the CDR3 is TGCAGTGCTAGGGAGGGGTCTGGCTACACCTTC.

This clone was observed a few times. The J gene is TRBJ2-1, the V gene TRBV7-2, with D possibly called TRBD1 or TRBD2 (5 bases each). The CDR3 runs to 15 residues. CDR1 is SGHTA, CDR2 FQGNSA, per germline. The V gene lost 5 bases and the J gene lost 1 base, with 12 bases spanning the gap. As DNA, the CDR3 is TGTGCCAGCAGCCAGGGACCCGCGTCCTACAATGAGCAGTTCTTC. Its protein product is CASSQGPASYNEQFF.

This clone has only one observation. The rearrangement uses TRBV5-1 and TRBJ2-4; 9 bases line up with TRBD2. Germline assignment: CDR1 SGHRS and CDR2 YFSETQ. J lost 9 bases, V lost 4 bases, and 17 bases had no gene match. This CDR3 region has 17 residues. The CDR3 coding sequence is TGCGCCAGCAGCACCCGAGCCTCGACTAGCGGTGGGGGCATTCAGTACTTC. Protein: CASSTRASTSGGGIQYF.